These 15 T cell receptor beta chains were sequenced from one sample in a study of T cell responses to AZD1222 COVID-19 vaccine. Libraries were prepared by immunoSEQ multiplex PCR; TCRdb keeps only in-frame clonotypes and omits some of them. The repertoire holds about 100,000 clones, about 86% seen once, with roughly 6.3% in the top ten. The specimen was peripheral blood, collected on day 0 of AZD1222 vaccination. Receptor source: an adult in good health.

The chain combines TRBV9 with TRBJ1-3; maybe TRBD1 (6 bases). Germline V gene sequence: CDR1 SGDLS, CDR2 YYNGEE. V was shortened by 4 bases and J by 2 bases, with 19 bases between the two germline ends. The CDR3 contains 17 residues. The CDR3 DNA sequence: TGTGCCAGCAGCAAATACTCAGGGGAAGTGGCTGGAAACACCATATATTTT. Encoded protein: CASSKYSGEVAGNTIYF.

This clone showed up just a few times. The chain uses TRBV4-2 and TRBJ2-7, with D maybe TRBD2 (6 bases). CDR3 length: 15 residues. Germline V lookup: CDR1 LGHNA, CDR2 YNFKEQ. V lost 1 base to trimming and J lost 9 bases, with 19 bases between them. The CDR3 DNA is TGTGCCAGCAGCCAAGGATTAGCGGAGGTGGCGCCGCAGTACTTC. Translated, it gives CASSQGLAEVAPQYF.

The chain has TRBV7-9 and TRBJ2-7, with D hard to call. This CDR3 spans 14 amino acids. In germline, CDR1 is SEHNR, CDR2 FQNEAQ (reference sequence). V was clipped by 3 bases and J by 3 bases, with 12 bases between them. CDR3 loop: CASSLSDPLYEQYF. The CDR3, as DNA: TGTGCCAGCAGCTTGTCGGACCCGCTCTACGAGCAGTACTTC.

This chain links TRBV6-5 with TRBJ1-1, with unresolved D. Trimming removed 5 bases at V and 1 base at J, with 14 bases between. The CDR3 has 15 residues. Germline CDR1 and CDR2: MNHEY and SVGAGI. Here the CDR3 DNA reads TGTGCCAGCAGTCAACTCCCGGACGGGAACACTGAAGCTTTCTTT. This gives the protein CASSQLPDGNTEAFF.

This chain connects TRBV2 to TRBJ2-5; either TRBD1 or TRBD2 may supply D (6 bases each). With 6 bases removed from V and 1 base from J, the gap between germline ends came to 18 bases. This CDR3 has 16 amino acids. From germline, CDR1 is SNHLY and CDR2 FYNNEI. This CDR3 is CASRSTGGRIQETQYF. CDR3 sequence (DNA): TGTGCCAGCAGATCGACAGGAGGGAGGATCCAAGAGACCCAGTACTTC.

The J gene is TRBJ1-2, the V gene TRBV28; D is uncertain. V shed 4 bases and J shed 4 bases, with 7 bases lying between them. This CDR3 spans 12 amino acids. Germline V CDR1 and CDR2: MDHEN, SYDVKM. CDR3 DNA sequence: TGTGCCAGCAGTTCCGACGGCTATGGCTACACCTTC. Translation: CASSSDGYGYTF.

V usage is TRBV6-1 and J usage is TRBJ2-7; possible D gene TRBD1, 5 bases. Germline V gene sequence: CDR1 MNHNS, CDR2 SASEGT. The CDR3 loop spans 14 amino acids. Trimming took off 2 bases at V and 1 base at J, with 9 bases between the two ends. CDR3 sequence: CASSEIDRSYEQYF. The CDR3 DNA reads TGTGCCAGCAGTGAAATTGACAGATCCTACGAGCAGTACTTC.

For the CDR3, the DNA is TGCGCCAGCAGCCAACTAGCGGGGGGGCCCAATGAGCAGTTCTTC. This gives the protein CASSQLAGGPNEQFF. This chain links TRBV4-1 with TRBJ2-1; 12 nucleotides align to TRBD2. The CDR3 totals 15 residues. Germline V gives CDR1 MGHRA, CDR2 YSYEKL. V gave up 2 bases and J gave up 6 bases; unmatched junction bases: 2.

This chain links TRBV6-1 with TRBJ1-5; D uncertain. CDR3 length: 15 residues. V was shortened by 1 base and J by 7 bases, with 14 bases between the two germline ends. Germline values: CDR1 MNHNS, CDR2 SASEGT. The CDR3 region is CASSEVGGGRQPQHF. The DNA for the CDR3 is TGTGCCAGCAGTGAAGTAGGTGGAGGGAGGCAGCCCCAGCATTTT.

J is TRBJ2-1 and V is TRBV7-9; 8 bases are a match to TRBD1. The germline V gene has CDR1 SEHNR and CDR2 FQNEAQ (reference sequence). This CDR3 comprises 15 residues. J lost 3 bases, V lost 5 bases, and 6 bases had no gene match. CDR3 DNA sequence: TGTGCCAGCAGCCCCAGGACAGGGAGCTACAATGAGCAGTTCTTC. Protein: CASSPRTGSYNEQFF.

CDR3 region: CATGASGVLGGELFF. In DNA form, the CDR3 reads TGTGCCACCGGTGCTAGCGGGGTACTCGGGGGGGAGCTGTTTTTT. This sequence joins TRBV10-3 and TRBJ2-2, with 9 bases aligning to TRBD2. Germline CDR1 and CDR2: ENHRY and SYGVKD. CDR3 length equals 15 residues. V was pared by 10 bases and J by 8 bases, with 14 bases of the junction left unmatched.

A word on this clone: A junction boundary mismatches the germline segment, possibly from a read error. The chain carries TRBV7-7 and TRBJ2-5; tentatively, D is TRBD1 (8 bases). The CDR3 is made up of 15 amino acids. The germline V gene has CDR1 SSHAT and CDR2 FNYEAQ (reference sequence). The CDR3 DNA follows: TGTGCTAGCAGCTTTGGACAGGGAGGGCAAGAGACCCAGTACTTC. Translating gives CASSFGQGGQETQYF.

V gene TRBV11-2 combines with J gene TRBJ1-2, with D unclear. This CDR3 comprises 12 residues. In germline, CDR1 is SGHAT, CDR2 FQNNGV. V was pared by 1 base and J by 4 bases, with 4 bases between. CDR3 nucleotides: TGTGCCAGCAGCTTAGTCGGCTATGGCTACACCTTC. Protein: CASSLVGYGYTF.

The CDR3 here is CASSSSRTGYRGYTF. Here the CDR3 DNA reads TGTGCCAGCAGTTCTTCCCGGACAGGGTATCGGGGCTACACCTTC. The chain has TRBV27 and TRBJ1-2; 8 nucleotides align to TRBD1. V lost 4 bases to trimming and J lost 8 bases; unmatched junction nucleotides: 12. The CDR3 spans 15 residues. Germline CDR1 and CDR2: MNHEY and SMNVEV (reference sequence).

This chain uses TRBV7-9 with TRBJ2-5; 7 bases match TRBD2. V shed 7 bases, J shed 1 base, and the junction held 9 bases outside the gene matches. The CDR3 spans 15 residues. Germline V CDR1 and CDR2: SEHNR, FQNEAQ (reference sequence). CDR3 in amino acids: CASILPSGPQETQYF. The CDR3 nucleotides are TGTGCCAGCATCTTGCCTAGCGGACCCCAAGAGACCCAGTACTTC.